The next 18 T cell receptor beta chains were all read from a single sample in a study of human T cells and chemical hapten exposure. Regarding time point: pre-sensitization, week 0. Treatment specified: therapeutic diphenylcyclopropenone sensitization with weekly scalp DPC. A single record per CDR3 protein comes from TCRdb applying MiXCR to the RACE reads. The sample lists some 70,000 distinct CDR3 sequences; approximately 11% were seen once. The specimen was whole blood, collected in connection with sensitization to the hapten diphenylcyclopropenone (DPC). The receptor source for this set is a woman between 50 and 59 years old with alopecia areata. Some clones in this sample may be carry-over from other donors' samples.

This clonotype showed up many times. This rearrangement joins TRBV13 to TRBJ2-6, with 9 bases that match TRBD1. This CDR3 has 16 residues. V dropped 3 bases and J dropped 4; count of bases not matched to a gene: 4. CDR1 and CDR2 from the germline V gene are PRHDT and FYEKMQ (reference sequence). The CDR3 bases are TGTGCCAGCAGCTTCGGACAGGGGACAGGGGCCAACGTCCTGACTTTC. Protein: CASSFGQGTGANVLTF. The full variable domain, in which reference TRBV13 and TRBJ2-6 provide the parts outside the CDR3, is AAGVIQSPRHLIKEKRETATLKCYPIPRHDTVYWYQQGPGQDPQFLISFYEKMQSDKGSIPDRFSAQQFSDYHSELNMSSLELGDSALYFCASSFGQGTGANVLTFGAGSRLTVL.

The chain carries TRBV3-1 and TRBJ1-3; D not certain. Germline CDR1 and CDR2: LGHDT and YNNKEL (reference sequence). The CDR3 consists of 15 residues. V dropped 3 bases and J dropped 0 bases, with 9 bases sitting between them. Written as DNA, the CDR3 is TGTGCCAGCAGCCACCGCGGATACTCTGGAAACACCATATATTTT. It encodes CASSHRGYSGNTIYF.

The chain employs TRBV19 and TRBJ2-7; 8 positions agree with TRBD1. Germline values: CDR1 LNHDA, CDR2 SQIVND (reference sequence). V shed 4 bases, J shed 3 bases, and the junction held 8 bases outside the gene matches. This CDR3 spans 15 amino acids. For the CDR3, the DNA is TGTGCCAGTAGTACTCCCCGAGGACAGGGCTACGAGCAGTACTTC. Protein product: CASSTPRGQGYEQYF.

The sample holds many counts of this clonotype. The chain joins TRBV29-1 to TRBJ1-1; D is unclear. CDR1 and CDR2 from the germline V gene are SQVTM and ANQGSEA. V was trimmed by 5 bases and J by 8 bases, leaving 9 bases between them. The CDR3 runs to 10 residues. The CDR3 coding sequence is TGCAGCGTTACCTGGGCCGAAGCTTTCTTT. This gives the protein CSVTWAEAFF.

As for this clonotype: The junction does not match germline at one end; this may be a read error. This chain links TRBV30 with TRBJ2-2, with D possibly TRBD2 on 6 matching bases. The CDR3 runs to 13 residues. The germline V gene has CDR1 GTSNPN and CDR2 SVGIG (reference sequence). The CDR3 sequence: CAWSKQGGGELIF. CDR3 bases: TGTGCCTGGAGTAAGCAGGGCGGCGGGGAGCTGATTTTT.

This clonotype has only a few counts. The V gene is TRBV5-4, the J gene TRBJ2-1, with D hard to call. This CDR3 region has 13 residues. Germline-derived CDR1 and CDR2 are SGHNT and YYREEE (reference sequence). V was trimmed by 3 bases and J by 4 bases, leaving 8 bases between them. As DNA, the CDR3 is TGTGCCAGCAGCTCCCCTTTATACAATGAGCAGTTCTTC. It translates to CASSSPLYNEQFF.

This clonotype was seen ten or more times. V is TRBV6-1 and J is TRBJ1-5; D gene ambiguous. This CDR3 has 16 amino acids. Germline CDR1 reads MNHNS; CDR2 reads SASEGT. The V end lost 2 bases, the J end lost 0 bases, and 11 bases lay between the germline ends. Written as DNA, the CDR3 is TGTGCCAGCAGTGAATTGGTACTCAATAGCAATCAGCCCCAGCATTTT. Encoded protein: CASSELVLNSNQPQHF.

This clonotype was detected many times. V and J are TRBV2 and TRBJ2-1, with TRBD2 matching over 11 bases. Germline loops: CDR1 SNHLY, CDR2 FYNNEI. This CDR3 has 14 amino acids. The V segment lost 6 bases and the J segment 3 bases; nucleotides outside the gene matches: 1. Here the CDR3 reads CASRGTSGYNEQFF. DNA for the CDR3: TGTGCCAGCAGGGGGACTAGCGGCTACAATGAGCAGTTCTTC.

V and J are TRBV2 and TRBJ2-1; a possible D gene is TRBD2 (6 bases). Germline CDR1 is SNHLY and CDR2 is FYNNEI. The CDR3 has 13 residues. Trimming stripped 7 bases from V and 5 bases from J, with 12 bases between. The CDR3 region has the DNA TGTGCCAGCATGGCCCGGGGGAACAATGAGCAGTTCTTC. Amino acid sequence: CASMARGNNEQFF.

At least ten counts were recorded for this clonotype. The V call is TRBV7-9, the J call TRBJ2-3, with 12 bases lining up with TRBD2. This CDR3 has 16 residues. Germline lookup yields CDR1 SEHNR and CDR2 FQNEAQ (reference sequence). V lost 4 bases, J lost 2 bases, and 4 bases stayed unmatched. CDR3 coding DNA: TGTGCCAGCAGCTCCGGACTAGCGGGGACCACAGATACGCAGTATTTT. This gives the protein CASSSGLAGTTDTQYF. The whole variable domain, remainder taken from reference TRBV7-9 and TRBJ2-3, is DTGVSQNPRHKITKRGQNVTFRCDPISEHNRLYWYRQTLGQGPEFLTYFQNEAQLEKSRLLSDRFSAERPKGSFSTLEIQRTEQGDSAMYLCASSSGLAGTTDTQYFGPGTRLTVL.

This clonotype was seen at least ten times. This chain links TRBV9 with TRBJ1-2, with TRBD1 matching 7 bases. Trimming removed 3 bases from V and 0 bases from J; junction bases left unmatched: 2. CDR3 length equals 14 residues. CDR1 and CDR2 (germline): SGDLS, YYNGEE. CDR3 amino acids: CASSEGQTNYGYTF. CDR3 bases: TGTGCCAGCAGCGAGGGACAGACTAACTATGGCTACACCTTC.

The CDR3 reads CASSQNRGHEQYF. CDR3 coding DNA: TGTGCCAGCAGCCAGAACAGGGGACACGAGCAGTACTTC. The rearrangement uses TRBV3-1 and TRBJ2-7; 7 nucleotides agree with TRBD1. The V gene's germline CDR1 is LGHDT and CDR2 YNNKEL (reference sequence). The CDR3 is made up of 13 amino acids. The V gene end was trimmed by 3 bases and the J gene end by 5 bases; junction bases not matched to a gene: 4.

This clonotype was seen many times. The rearrangement joins TRBV6-6 to TRBJ2-2, with TRBD2 matching 11 bases. The CDR3 length is 15 residues. V was clipped by 2 bases and J by 4 bases; unmatched bases: 0. Germline CDR1 is MNHNY and CDR2 is SVGAGI (reference sequence). The CDR3 is CASSYGTSGTGELFF. For the CDR3, the DNA is TGTGCCAGCAGTTACGGGACTAGCGGCACCGGGGAGCTGTTTTTT.

The chain combines TRBV6-2 or TRBV6-3 with TRBJ1-1, with unresolved D. The V end lost 2 bases, the J end lost 4 bases, and 14 bases lay between the germline ends. This CDR3 spans 15 amino acids. The germline V gene has CDR1 MNHEY and CDR2 SVGEGT. DNA of the CDR3: TGTGCCAGCAGTTACGTCGGGTCTGGGGTCACTGAAGCTTTCTTT. Its translation is CASSYVGSGVTEAFF.

This clonotype has just a few counts. The chain links TRBV7-6 to TRBJ1-2, with D tentatively TRBD1 (5 bases). V was cut by 5 bases and J by 1 base, with 11 bases left in between. The germline gives CDR1 SGHVS, CDR2 FNYEAQ. The CDR3 runs 14 residues. The CDR3 DNA follows: TGTGCCAGCAGCGCTATAGACAGTAACTATGGCTACACCTTC. Translated: CASSAIDSNYGYTF.

In this sample, this clonotype turned up many times. This chain connects TRBV18 to TRBJ1-4; 8 positions agree with TRBD1. CDR3 length: 15 residues. After removal of 3 bases from V and 4 bases from J, the junction contained 4 bases not matched to a gene. Germline CDR1 reads KGHSH; CDR2 reads LQKENI. In nucleotides, the CDR3 is TGTGCCAGCTCACCCATACAGGGGGATAATGAAAAACTGTTTTTT. Protein: CASSPIQGDNEKLFF.

This clonotype was observed many times. This chain connects TRBV19 to TRBJ1-5; the D gene is possibly TRBD1 (5 bases). The CDR3 is made up of 11 amino acids. The germline V and J ends were trimmed by 7 bases and 6 bases, with 7 bases remaining between them. Germline CDR1 LNHDA, CDR2 SQIVND (reference sequence). Here the CDR3 DNA reads TGTGCCAGTATAAGGGGTCAGCCCCAGCATTTT. It specifies CASIRGQPQHF.

The rearrangement uses TRBV7-2 and TRBJ2-3; tentative D call: TRBD2 (7 bases). Per germline, CDR1 SGHTA and CDR2 FQGNSA. This CDR3 region has 16 residues. Trimming pared 5 bases from V and 0 bases from J, leaving 15 bases between. The CDR3 region is CASSQGTIASTDTQYF. Written as DNA, the CDR3 is TGTGCCAGCAGCCAGGGGACTATTGCTAGCACAGATACGCAGTATTTT.